Below, 31 T cell receptor beta chains from the same sample are listed, as sequenced in a study of blood T cell repertoires in COVID-19. The method was immunoSEQ multiplex PCR; TCRdb's version includes in-frame clones alone and lacks a portion of them. This sample has 88,000 or so clones, with about nine tenths found just once. Sequenced sample: peripheral blood. The source is a middle-aged man with acute or convalescent COVID-19.

The rearrangement links TRBV6-5 to TRBJ1-5, with TRBD1 matching over 8 bases. Germline values: CDR1 MNHEY, CDR2 SVGAGI. CDR3 length: 15 amino acids. The V segment lost 5 bases and the J segment 4 bases; nucleotides outside the gene matches: 7. CDR3 protein: CASSPQDRANQPQHF. In DNA, the CDR3 is TGTGCCAGCAGTCCCCAGGACAGGGCAAATCAGCCCCAGCATTTT.

J is TRBJ1-4 and V is TRBV2, with a weak D call TRBD1 (6 bases). Trimming took off 6 bases at V and 6 bases at J, with 17 bases between the two ends. CDR1 is SNHLY, CDR2 FYNNEI, per germline. CDR3 length equals 15 residues. In DNA form, the CDR3 reads TGTGCCAGCAGGAAGTCACAGGGATGGGATGAAAAACTGTTTTTT. Translated, it gives CASRKSQGWDEKLFF.

Only one count was recorded for this clone. The V and J genes are TRBV28 and TRBJ1-1; the D gene is possibly TRBD1 (5 bases). Between the trimmed V and J ends, which lost 2 bases and 5 bases, there was a span of 21 bases. The CDR3 contains 17 residues. Germline lookup yields CDR1 MDHEN and CDR2 SYDVKM. The CDR3 nucleotides are TGTGCCAGCAGTTTAAGATCCGACAGCCCAGTCCGGACTGAAGCTTTCTTT. Translated, it gives CASSLRSDSPVRTEAFF.

The rearrangement joins TRBV2 to TRBJ2-3; TRBD1 aligns across 12 bases. Trimming at V came to 7 bases and at J to 2 bases, leaving 7 bases not matched to a gene. The CDR3 covers 16 residues. Germline V gene sequence: CDR1 SNHLY, CDR2 FYNNEI. The CDR3 is CASNSGTGGPTDTQYF. The DNA for the CDR3 is TGTGCCAGCAACTCCGGGACAGGGGGCCCCACAGATACGCAGTATTTT.

This clone was counted only a few times. This chain links TRBV27 with TRBJ1-5; TRBD1 agrees at 9 bases. Trimming removed 8 bases from V and 1 base from J; junction bases left unmatched: 9. The CDR3 sequence is 16 residues long. Germline loops: CDR1 MNHEY, CDR2 SMNVEV (reference sequence). This chain's CDR3 is CASSGTGTRSNQPQHF. The CDR3 DNA sequence: TGTGCCAGCTCCGGGACAGGGACCAGGAGCAATCAGCCCCAGCATTTT.

J is TRBJ2-2 and V is TRBV12-3 or TRBV12-4, with D uncertain. This CDR3 has 11 residues. Trimming removed 8 bases from V and 1 base from J, with 2 bases in between. The CDR3 coding sequence is TGTGCCAGCCGGAACACCGGGGAGCTGTTTTTT. This sequence encodes CASRNTGELFF.

The rearrangement joins TRBV7-2 to TRBJ2-3; 8 bases agree with TRBD2. Germline V gene data show CDR1 as SGHTA and CDR2 as FQGNSA. The length of the CDR3 is 15 residues. V lost 5 bases to trimming and J lost 5 bases; unmatched junction nucleotides: 9. The CDR3 region is CASSPAGTRRDTQYF. CDR3 in DNA: TGTGCCAGCAGCCCCGCTGGGACTAGAAGAGATACGCAGTATTTT.

The chain joins TRBV28 to TRBJ2-7; TRBD2 is a possible D gene (5 bases). CDR3 length: 12 residues. The germline V gene has CDR1 MDHEN and CDR2 SYDVKM. With 4 bases removed from V and 12 bases from J, the gap between germline ends came to 16 bases. This CDR3 reads CASSSDVRGMYF. The CDR3 bases are TGTGCCAGCAGTTCCGATGTCCGGGGTATGTACTTC. The entire variable domain, with the rest obtained from reference TRBV28 and TRBJ2-7, is as follows: DVKVTQSSRYLVKRTGEKVFLECVQDMDHENMFWYRQDPGLGLRLIYFSYDVKMKEKGDIPEGYSVSREKKERFSLILESASTNQTSMYLCASSSDVRGMYFGPGTRLTVT.

The rearrangement joins TRBV18 to TRBJ2-7; D possibly corresponds to TRBD2 (7 bases). There are 13 residues in the CDR3. Germline CDR1 is KGHSH and CDR2 is LQKENI. V gave up 5 bases and J gave up 7 bases, with 15 bases separating them. The DNA for the CDR3 is TGTGCCAGCTCATTTGGGCGGGGGCGAGAGCAGTACGTC. Its protein is CASSFGRGREQYV.

This chain uses TRBV30 with TRBJ1-3; D not resolved. CDR1 is GTSNPN and CDR2 is SVGIG in the germline V gene (reference sequence). The germline V and J ends were trimmed by 5 bases and 0 bases, with 11 bases remaining between them. CDR3 length: 14 amino acids. CDR3 in DNA: TGTGCCTGGGGCGGCGAAGTCTCTGGAAACACCATATATTTT. Protein sequence: CAWGGEVSGNTIYF.

The chain carries TRBV5-6 and TRBJ2-3, with a tentative D call TRBD1 (6 bases). The CDR3 totals 13 residues. Trimming removed 4 bases from V and 5 bases from J, with 11 bases in between. Looked up from germline, CDR1 is SGHDT and CDR2 is YYEEEE. CDR3: CASSPTGRDTQYF. The CDR3 coding sequence is TGTGCCAGCAGCCCTACAGGGAGAGATACGCAGTATTTT.

The chain links TRBV14 to TRBJ1-3; D unresolved. The V gene's germline CDR1 is SGHDN and CDR2 FVKESK. V shed 0 bases and J shed 0 bases, with 15 bases lying between them. The CDR3 covers 18 residues. CDR3 bases: TGTGCCAGCAGCCAAGATCTTCCCGGTGCAGGCTCTGGAAACACCATATATTTT. Its translation is CASSQDLPGAGSGNTIYF.

The rearrangement joins TRBV13 to TRBJ2-7; D is perhaps TRBD1 (6 bases). The CDR3 contains 14 residues. In germline, CDR1 is PRHDT, CDR2 FYEKMQ (reference sequence). Trimming removed 2 bases at V and 7 bases at J, with 15 bases between. CDR3 DNA: TGTGCCAGCAGCTTACGAGGCAGGGGTATAGAGCAGTACTTC. Translated: CASSLRGRGIEQYF.

This clone was recorded only once. This sequence joins TRBV10-3 and TRBJ2-1, with D perhaps TRBD2 (5 bases). The V gene's germline CDR1 is ENHRY and CDR2 SYGVKD. The ends were cut back, 3 bases at V and 4 bases at J, with 7 bases in the middle. CDR3 size: 13 residues. CDR3 in amino acids: CAISDEGYNEQFF. The CDR3, as DNA: TGTGCCATCAGTGATGAGGGATACAATGAGCAGTTCTTC.

The chain recombines TRBV7-7 with TRBJ2-5, with D perhaps TRBD1 (6 bases). The germline V gene has CDR1 SSHAT and CDR2 FNYEAQ (reference sequence). Trimming shortened V by 5 bases and J by 4 bases, and 17 bases separated the two germline ends. The CDR3 is made up of 15 amino acids. The CDR3 protein is CASSVGQGTGETQYF. The CDR3 DNA sequence: TGTGCCAGCAGCGTGGGGCAGGGGACGGGAGAGACCCAGTACTTC.

The J gene is TRBJ1-1, the V gene TRBV18; 7 bases match TRBD1. The CDR3 loop spans 16 amino acids. The germline V gene has CDR1 KGHSH and CDR2 LQKENI. The V segment lost 3 bases and the J segment 0 bases; nucleotides outside the gene matches: 7. In DNA, the CDR3 is TGTGCCAGCTCACCTGGGGGAACAGGGGTGAACACTGAAGCTTTCTTT. This encodes CASSPGGTGVNTEAFF.

This clone came up once. V usage is TRBV6-5 and J usage is TRBJ1-1, with D unclear. Germline V gives CDR1 MNHEY, CDR2 SVGAGI. Trimming took 6 bases from V and 2 from J, leaving 16 bases between them. The CDR3 extends over 15 amino acids. The CDR3 DNA reads TGTGCCAGCAGCCTCAACCCACTCACCAACACTGAAGCTTTCTTT. This encodes CASSLNPLTNTEAFF.

The V call is TRBV5-1, the J call TRBJ2-1; maybe TRBD2 (6 bases). The CDR3 has 15 amino acids. Germline values: CDR1 SGHRS, CDR2 YFSETQ. The V end was cut by 0 bases, the J end by 3 bases, with 10 bases between. The CDR3 here is CASSLDGTLYNEQFF. CDR3 nucleotide sequence: TGCGCCAGCAGCTTGGATGGGACTCTCTACAATGAGCAGTTCTTC.

V is TRBV5-4 and J is TRBJ2-5; 7 bases are shared with TRBD2. The CDR3 is 14 residues long. Germline V lookup: CDR1 SGHNT, CDR2 YYREEE (reference sequence). V shed 2 bases, J shed 2 bases, and the junction held 3 bases outside the gene matches. For the CDR3, the DNA is TGTGCCAGCAGCTTACGGGGGGTTCAAGAGACCCAGTACTTC. Amino acids: CASSLRGVQETQYF.

The rearrangement links TRBV7-9 to TRBJ1-2, with 11 bases that match TRBD1. Germline CDR1 is SEHNR and CDR2 is FQNEAQ (reference sequence). The CDR3 consists of 18 residues. With 4 bases clipped from V and 5 bases from J, the junction kept 15 bases outside the gene matches. The chain's CDR3 is CASSSTRTGGAKEYGYTF. In nucleotides, the CDR3 is TGTGCCAGCAGCTCTACCCGGACAGGGGGCGCAAAGGAGTATGGCTACACCTTC.

The chain joins TRBV5-4 to TRBJ1-2; no clear D gene. Trimming removed 4 bases at V and 4 bases at J, with 17 bases between. The CDR3 is 15 residues long. Germline V gene data show CDR1 as SGHNT and CDR2 as YYREEE (reference sequence). In DNA form, the CDR3 reads TGTGCCAGCAGCCCCTCCCCCAGTGGTGTCTATGGCTACACCTTC. Its translation: CASSPSPSGVYGYTF.

J is TRBJ2-1 and V is TRBV9; a possible D gene is TRBD1 (6 bases). The CDR3 length is 14 residues. V gave up 3 bases and J gave up 6 bases, with 13 bases separating them. Germline CDR1 SGDLS, CDR2 YYNGEE. The CDR3 sequence: CASSGGRSVNEQFF. CDR3 bases: TGTGCCAGCAGCGGGGGGCGGTCTGTCAATGAGCAGTTCTTC.

The V gene is TRBV7-8, the J gene TRBJ2-5, with 9 bases lining up with TRBD2. Trimming at V came to 3 bases and at J to 3 bases, leaving 8 bases not matched to a gene. Germline-derived CDR1 and CDR2 are SGHVS and FQNEAQ. The CDR3 extends over 16 amino acids. CDR3 sequence reads: CASSLDSGGSKETQYF. CDR3 DNA sequence: TGTGCCAGCAGCTTGGATAGCGGGGGAAGTAAAGAGACCCAGTACTTC.

The rearrangement joins TRBV6-6 to TRBJ1-1; D might be TRBD1 (5 bases). V was trimmed by 5 bases and J by 7 bases, leaving 17 bases between them. Looked up from germline, CDR1 is MNHNY and CDR2 is SVGAGI (reference sequence). The CDR3 is 14 amino acids. CDR3 nucleotide sequence: TGTGCCAGCAGTACCCCCCAGGGCGGGGGTGAAGCTTTCTTT. Its translation is CASSTPQGGGEAFF.

This clone was detected only once. The chain joins TRBV13 to TRBJ2-7; 8 nucleotides line up with TRBD2. This CDR3 is built from 14 residues. J lost 3 bases, V lost 1 base, and 2 bases had no gene match. The germline CDR1 and CDR2 sequences are PRHDT and FYEKMQ (reference sequence). The CDR3, as DNA: TGTGCCAGCAGCTTAGCGGGAGGGGTCTACGAGCAGTACTTC. This sequence encodes CASSLAGGVYEQYF.

The rearrangement links TRBV3-1 (or the pseudogene TRBV3-2) to TRBJ2-5; a weak D match, TRBD2 (5 bases). Trimming removed 6 bases from V and 7 bases from J, with 15 bases in between. This CDR3 contains 13 residues. Germline CDR1 LGHDT, CDR2 YNNKEL (reference sequence). Written as DNA, the CDR3 is TGTGCCAGCAGTCCCCACGGGGTAAGGACCCAGTACTTC. Amino acids: CASSPHGVRTQYF.

This clone was recorded once. Here the CDR3 reads CASSLGQVPYEQYF. The CDR3 DNA reads TGTGCCAGCTCTCTGGGACAGGTTCCCTACGAGCAGTACTTC. This sequence joins TRBV18 and TRBJ2-7, with 8 bases identical to TRBD1. The CDR3 has 14 amino acids. J lost 2 bases, V lost 6 bases, and 6 bases had no gene match. The germline V gene encodes CDR1 KGHSH and CDR2 LQKENI.

V gene TRBV24-1 combines with J gene TRBJ2-5; 10 bases fit TRBD1. The CDR3 has 14 amino acids. The trim removed 9 bases at V and 2 bases at J, leaving 5 bases unmatched. CDR1 is KGHDR and CDR2 is SFDVKD in the germline V gene. CDR3 sequence: CATGGTGAQETQYF. In DNA form, the CDR3 reads TGTGCCACCGGGGGGACAGGGGCGCAAGAGACCCAGTACTTC.

This clone was recorded a few times. The J gene is TRBJ1-4, the V gene TRBV19, with TRBD1 matching over 8 bases. Losses at the gene ends were 7 bases for V and 10 bases for J; bases not matched to a gene: 11. CDR3 size: 14 residues. CDR1 is LNHDA, CDR2 SQIVND, per germline (reference sequence). Here the CDR3 reads CASKRDRGGGKLFF. The CDR3 DNA is TGTGCCAGTAAGAGAGACAGGGGTGGCGGAAAACTGTTTTTT.

The gene calls are TRBV11-2 and TRBJ2-1; tentatively, D is TRBD2 (6 bases). Trimming removed 5 bases from V and 5 bases from J, with 16 bases in between. CDR1 is SGHAT, CDR2 FQNNGV, per germline. The CDR3 runs to 15 residues. CDR3 DNA sequence: TGTGCCAGCAGCCAAGTCTTGGGACTTCACAATGAGCAGTTCTTC. Amino acid sequence: CASSQVLGLHNEQFF.

This chain connects TRBV5-1 to TRBJ1-5; tentatively, D is TRBD1 (6 bases). The length of the CDR3 is 19 residues. Trimming shortened V by 1 base and J by 0 bases, and 20 bases separated the two germline ends. Germline CDR1 reads SGHRS; CDR2 reads YFSETQ. DNA of the CDR3: TGCGCCAGCAGCTTGTGGGCAAACAGGGAGAGGCATAGCAATCAGCCCCAGCATTTT. Residues: CASSLWANRERHSNQPQHF.